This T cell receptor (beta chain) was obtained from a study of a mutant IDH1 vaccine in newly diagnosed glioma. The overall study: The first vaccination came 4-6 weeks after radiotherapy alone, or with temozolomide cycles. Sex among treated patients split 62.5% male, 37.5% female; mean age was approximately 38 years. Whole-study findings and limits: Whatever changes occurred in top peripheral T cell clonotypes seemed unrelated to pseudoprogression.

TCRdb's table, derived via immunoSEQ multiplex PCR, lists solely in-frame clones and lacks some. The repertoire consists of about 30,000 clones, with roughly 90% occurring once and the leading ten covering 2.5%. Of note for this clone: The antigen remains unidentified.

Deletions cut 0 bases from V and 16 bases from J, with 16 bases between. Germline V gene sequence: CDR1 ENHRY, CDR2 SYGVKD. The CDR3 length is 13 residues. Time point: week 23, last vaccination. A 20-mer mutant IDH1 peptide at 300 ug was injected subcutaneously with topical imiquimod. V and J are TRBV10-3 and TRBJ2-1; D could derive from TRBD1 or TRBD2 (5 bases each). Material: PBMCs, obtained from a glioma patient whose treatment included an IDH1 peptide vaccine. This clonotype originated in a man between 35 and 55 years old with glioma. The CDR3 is CAISESRAGWGFF. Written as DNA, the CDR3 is TGTGCCATCAGTGAGTCGAGGGCAGGGTGGGGATTCTTC.